This T cell receptor beta chain originates from a study of T cells in Graves' hyperthyroidism and ophthalmopathy. General study findings and limits: Ophthalmopathy was identified by the model a median approximately 6.9 months ahead of onset.

V was shortened by 6 bases and J by 0 bases, with 15 bases between the two germline ends. Germline V gives CDR1 WSHSY, CDR2 SAAADI. This CDR3 has 16 amino acids. In patients aged 18 to 65, hyperthyroidism was newly diagnosed, with duration under 2 months. Exclusion criteria comprised uncontrolled infection, other autoimmune disease, pregnancy or lactation. RNA transcripts served as the template for amplifying TCR beta CDR3 regions. First-round RT-PCR targeting the TCR CDR3 was performed with the HTBI primer set. A single record per CDR3 protein comes from TCRdb applying MiXCR to the multiplex PCR reads. The sample lists 35,000 to 40,000 distinct CDR3 sequences; about 50% were seen once. By proportion, this clonotype is medium-sized. What it binds is not known.

Sequenced sample: blood. This rearrangement joins TRBV10-2 to TRBJ1-5, with D hard to call. This clonotype originated in a woman aged 45-65 years with Graves' hyperthyroidism that later progressed to Graves' ophthalmopathy. The CDR3 reads CASRADGGLSNQPQHF. CDR3 nucleotides: TGCGCCAGCAGGGCCGACGGAGGGCTTAGCAATCAGCCCCAGCATTTT.